Below are 3 T cell receptor beta chains sequenced from a single sample in a study of technical replicates of blood from a few donors. The protocol was immunoSEQ multiplex PCR, while the TCRdb copy is restricted to in-frame clones and leaves out a portion. The sample lists roughly 70,000 clones, about 97% occurring once. The specimen was T cells isolated from PBMCs. The receptors stem from a human donor in good health.

The rearrangement links TRBV10-2 to TRBJ2-5; D is unclear. Germline-derived CDR1 and CDR2 are WSHSY and SAAADI. V was cut by 2 bases and J by 4 bases, with 5 bases left in between. The CDR3 has 12 residues. DNA for the CDR3: TGCGCCAGCAGTGAGATAGCAGAGACCCAGTACTTC. Translated: CASSEIAETQYF.

The chain is built from TRBV27 and TRBJ1-1, with D unresolved. V shed 10 bases and J shed 0 bases, with 9 bases lying between them. Looked up from germline, CDR1 is MNHEY and CDR2 is SMNVEV (reference sequence). The CDR3 length is 12 residues. The CDR3 bases are TGTGCCACCAGATCAGTGAACACTGAAGCTTTCTTT. The encoded protein is CATRSVNTEAFF.

This rearrangement joins TRBV6-5 to TRBJ2-7; tentative D call: TRBD1 (6 bases). The CDR3 contains 14 residues. Germline values: CDR1 MNHEY, CDR2 SVGAGI. V lost 6 bases to trimming and J lost 0 bases, with 12 bases between them. The CDR3 loop reads CASRETGNSYEQYF. The CDR3 nucleotides are TGTGCCAGCAGGGAAACAGGGAACTCCTACGAGCAGTACTTC.